This TCR beta chain was found in a study of T-cell reconstitution after alpha-beta-depleted transplantation in children. Using unique molecular identifiers, the investigators prepared the TCRbeta library. TCRdb redid the calling of the PCR reads with MiXCR, one entry per CDR3 protein. The sample has some 250,000 distinct CDR3 sequences, 12% seen once. The germline V gene encodes CDR1 DFQATT and CDR2 SNEGSKA (reference sequence). V was pared by 0 bases and J by 6 bases, with 8 bases of the junction left unmatched. This CDR3 has 15 amino acids. The sequencing used PBMCs from the stem cell graft donor, collected from the stem cell graft. The origin of this receptor is a human donor who donated a stem cell graft to a child with acute lymphoblastic leukemia. The genes are TRBV20-1 and TRBJ2-3; 8 bases fit TRBD1. The CDR3 sequence: CSARDFARGLDTQYF. The CDR3 DNA follows: TGCAGTGCTAGAGATTTCGCCAGGGGGCTGGATACGCAGTATTTT.